This TCR beta chain emerged from a study of shared T cell receptors in the human thymus (dated by TCRdb to the early 2020s). Study-level background: The study investigated the way shared, self-reactive T-cell receptor alpha chains are produced in the human thymus.

Notes on this clone: It lacks a known antigen. Qualities for individual bases were not recorded, and no much larger clone is one base off.

From its cysteine to its phenylalanine, the CDR3 spans 16 amino acids. CDR3 DNA only is kept here, 48 bases in frame from base 1. The V and J ends are trimmed by 4 bases and 3 bases, leaving 20 bases between them. CDR1 SGDLS and CDR2 YYNGEE were looked up in the germline V gene. Library preparation employed the immunoSEQ multiplex PCR assay. The table comes from immuneACCESS by way of TCRdb, which keeps in-frame sequences with V and J called. Part of the clones is missing from these tables; in studies checked, under half for an unresolved V gene and the rest for unknown reasons. Within this sample are roughly 700,000 clones, with roughly 90% of them counted one time only. Of the sample, 0.01% is held by the ten largest clones. The same specimen was also included in a second study, on human thymus T cells. The second study, in turn, reports: Donors were immunologically healthy infants undergoing open corrective cardiac surgery for congenital heart defects in Finland. The thymus tissue came from surgical resects taken out during corrective cardiac surgery. Biased V and J gene segment usage appeared to be present in both thymic and peripheral blood repertoires. The related research reported highly overlapping thymic TCR repertoires among unrelated individuals. The study described the TCR alpha and beta repertoires in under ten infant thymus samples and a few matching peripheral blood samples. The infant donors were about 7 to 250 days old, and the cohort included six males and two females. Thymocytes were released mechanically from tissue and stored at -70 °C as pellets of about 9-32 million cells. A QIAsymphony instrument was used to extract genomic DNA from the frozen cell pellets. The immunoSEQ multiplex PCR assay was used to amplify the TCRB and TCRAD loci from a standardized quantity of quality-controlled genomic DNA. The amplicons spanned the V(D)J region and were long enough to cover the CDR3 and allow V and J genes to be identified. Through the commercial immunoSEQ service, the amplicons were sequenced on an Illumina platform. Primer bias and sequencing errors were corrected as previously described, and TCRAD and TCRB definitions were based on the IMGT database. immunoSEQ Analyzer 3.0 and VDJTools were used for repertoire analysis, which covered basic statistics, V/J segment usage, diversity estimates, rarefaction and pairwise overlap. Diversity was estimated using the Chao1, ChaoE, Efron-Thisted, Shannon and inverse Simpson indices, and was also estimated on datasets down-sampled to the size of the smallest sample. For repertoire overlap, CDR3 nucleotide sequence, V gene and J gene had to match strictly, and clustering was done by Jaccard-based multidimensional scaling. Thymus samples yielded on average about 810,000 unique TCRB clonotypes, compared with roughly 92,000 from blood samples.

The origin of this receptor is a boy younger than two with a congenital heart defect. Donor details come from another sample of the same person, matched by shared clones. The V and J segments used are TRBV9 and TRBJ2-7; a weak D assignment points to TRBD1 (6 bases agree). The specimen sequenced was thymocytes. DNA sequence: TGTGCCAGCAGCCCGCCTGGGACACGGAGCGTCTACGAGCAGTACTTC. It is translated as CASSPPGTRSVYEQYF.